A selection of T cell receptor beta chains follows, all from one sample in a study of shared clonotypes between healthy human individuals. Assay used: immunoSEQ multiplex PCR; TCRdb lists only in-frame clones, some missing. The sample consists of about 2.3 million clones, about 92% of them appearing once. The sequenced material came from naive CD4+ T cells from PBMCs. The receptors stem from a man between 18 and 35 years old in good health. Some clones in this sample may be carry-over from other donors' samples. The CDR3 runs from the conserved cysteine through the conserved F or W.

j_gene,v_gene,CDR3aa
TRBJ2-7,TRBV7-3,CASSSLAGAYEQYF
TRBJ1-4,TRBV28,CASSLWGAIATNEKLFF
TRBJ2-3,TRBV19,CASSIGSGGVTDTQYF
TRBJ2-1,TRBV2,CASRDGLAGPESSYNEQFF
TRBJ2-1,TRBV5-6,CASSSPTERSYNEQFF
TRBJ2-7,TRBV27,CASRSGGGTALTYEQYF
TRBJ1-2,TRBV5-1,CASSLTGINYGYTF
TRBJ1-2,TRBV4-2,CASSQDPQGPGGYTF
-,TRBV7-2,CASSSSQGKAYEQYF
TRBJ2-7,TRBV11-2,CASSARSEEQYF
TRBJ2-2,TRBV27,CASGTSLNTGELFF
TRBJ1-2,TRBV5-1,CASSPKPGSYGYTF
TRBJ1-1,TRBV11-1,CASSRHPGAFF
TRBJ2-7,TRBV29-1,CSVEDSKSYEQYF
TRBJ2-7,TRBV5-3,CARGRTGLPSYEQYF
TRBJ2-1,TRBV11-2,CASSSIPGASGDYNEQFF
TRBJ1-1,TRBV6-5,CASTAGQGTEAFF
TRBJ2-3,TRBV28,CASSFRTYTDTQYF
TRBJ2-5,TRBV7-9,CASSLDVVRWGVNQETQYF
TRBJ2-4,TRBV2,CASGAEQGVQYF
TRBJ2-1,TRBV14,CASSHAREGSPHEQFF
TRBJ2-3,TRBV18,CASSPQGAVEADTQYF
TRBJ1-3,TRBV7-9,CASSQGKGNTIYF
TRBJ1-1,TRBV7-8,CASTLAWTGNMNTEAFF
TRBJ2-7,TRBV7-2,CASSPRLWVKNEQYF
TRBJ1-1,TRBV19,CASSMVRRGTEAFF
TRBJ2-7,TRBV5-6,CASSQLATHEQYF
TRBJ2-1,TRBV5-4,CASSFGGARSYNEQFF
TRBJ2-7,TRBV9,CASSRLANFYEQYF
TRBJ2-7,TRBV5-6,CASSFLVISGPYEQYF
TRBJ2-2,TRBV6-1,CASSEALAGELFF
TRBJ2-1,TRBV11-2,CASSPWTSTYEQFF
TRBJ2-7,TRBV5-8,CASSLAGGNYEQYF
TRBJ2-1,TRBV4-2,CASSRGKGGEEEQFF
TRBJ2-2,TRBV5-4,CASSHRLAGVVPGELFF
TRBJ2-3,TRBV14,CASSPSTDTQYF
TRBJ2-5,TRBV27,CASRPALGVSGAETQYF
TRBJ1-1,TRBV11-2,CASSFGAREAFF
TRBJ2-2,TRBV10-3,CAISEFRGGLDTGELFF
TRBJ1-3,TRBV6-1,CASSRDSYSGNTIYF
TRBJ1-1,TRBV5-4,CASSLGGAGNTEAFF
TRBJ1-2,TRBV6-6,CASSRAGDYGYTF
TRBJ1-2,TRBV7-9,CASSLGGPYGYTF
TRBJ2-7,TRBV7-2,CASSPGPSGEQYF
TRBJ2-1,TRBV6-4,CASSEGGNSYNEQFF
TRBJ2-3,TRBV27,CASSSLAGATTLSTDTQYF
TRBJ2-5,TRBV10-3,CATRTSNQETQYF
TRBJ1-4,TRBV6-5,CASSYFGATNEKLFF
TRBJ1-1,TRBV9,CASSVRSLGAGGTEAFF
TRBJ2-3,TRBV5-1,CASSLGGTSGTDTQYF